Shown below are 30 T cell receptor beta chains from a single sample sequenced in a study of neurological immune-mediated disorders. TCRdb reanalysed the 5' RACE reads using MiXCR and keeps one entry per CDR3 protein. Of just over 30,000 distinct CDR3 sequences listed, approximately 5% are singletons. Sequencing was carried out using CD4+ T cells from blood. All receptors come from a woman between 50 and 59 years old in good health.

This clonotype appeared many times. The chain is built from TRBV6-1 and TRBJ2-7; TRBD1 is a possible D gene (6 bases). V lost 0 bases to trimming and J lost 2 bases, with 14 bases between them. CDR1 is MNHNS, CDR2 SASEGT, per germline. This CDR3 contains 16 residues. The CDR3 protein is CASSEADGTPTYEQYF. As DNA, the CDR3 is TGTGCCAGCAGTGAAGCTGACGGGACACCCACCTACGAGCAGTACTTC.

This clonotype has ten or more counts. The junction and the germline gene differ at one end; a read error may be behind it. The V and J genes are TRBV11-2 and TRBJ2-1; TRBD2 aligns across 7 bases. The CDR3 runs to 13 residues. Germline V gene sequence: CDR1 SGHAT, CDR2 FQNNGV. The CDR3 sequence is CASSLEASGGGSF. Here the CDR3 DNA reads TGTGCCAGCAGCTTAGAAGCGTCGGGGGGAGGGAGCTTC. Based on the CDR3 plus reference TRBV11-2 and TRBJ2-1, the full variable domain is EAGVAQSPRYKIIEKRQSVAFWCNPISGHATLYWYQQILGQGPKLLIQFQNNGVVDDSQLPKDRFSAERLKGVDSTLKIQPAKLEDSAVYLCASSLEASGGGSFGPGTRLTVL.

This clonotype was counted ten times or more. CDR3: CASALPTGGARPTGGYTF. The CDR3 region has the DNA TGTGCTAGTGCCCTGCCGACGGGGGGCGCGAGGCCTACGGGTGGCTACACCTTC. This chain uses TRBV12-5 with TRBJ1-2; D might be TRBD1 (6 bases). The CDR3 is 18 residues long. Germline CDR1 reads LGHNT; CDR2 reads FRNRAP. V shed 7 bases and J shed 7 bases, with 31 bases lying between them.

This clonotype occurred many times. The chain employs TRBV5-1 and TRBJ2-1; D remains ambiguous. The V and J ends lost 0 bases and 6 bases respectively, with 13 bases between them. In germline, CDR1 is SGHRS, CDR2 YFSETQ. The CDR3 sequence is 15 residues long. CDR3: CASSLALPYGNEQFF. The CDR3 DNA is TGCGCCAGCAGCTTGGCCCTCCCCTACGGCAATGAGCAGTTCTTC.

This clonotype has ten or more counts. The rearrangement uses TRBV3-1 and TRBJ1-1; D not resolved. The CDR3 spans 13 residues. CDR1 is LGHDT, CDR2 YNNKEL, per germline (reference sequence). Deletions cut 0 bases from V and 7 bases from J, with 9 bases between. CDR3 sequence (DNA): TGTGCCAGCAGCCAAGACGAGGCCAGTGAAGCTTTCTTT. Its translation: CASSQDEASEAFF.

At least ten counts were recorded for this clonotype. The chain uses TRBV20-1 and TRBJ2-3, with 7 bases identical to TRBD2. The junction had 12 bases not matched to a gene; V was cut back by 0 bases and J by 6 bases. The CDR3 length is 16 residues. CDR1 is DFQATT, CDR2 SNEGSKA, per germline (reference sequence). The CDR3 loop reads CSARDPGAGWGDTQYF. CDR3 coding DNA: TGCAGTGCTAGAGATCCAGGAGCGGGATGGGGGGATACGCAGTATTTT.

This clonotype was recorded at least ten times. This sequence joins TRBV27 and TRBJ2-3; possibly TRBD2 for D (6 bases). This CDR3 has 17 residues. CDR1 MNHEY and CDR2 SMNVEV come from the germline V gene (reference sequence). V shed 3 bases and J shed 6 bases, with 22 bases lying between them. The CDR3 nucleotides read TGTGCCAGCAGTTTGCGGCGGGACCCAACCTTTGCGGATACGCAGTATTTT. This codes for CASSLRRDPTFADTQYF.

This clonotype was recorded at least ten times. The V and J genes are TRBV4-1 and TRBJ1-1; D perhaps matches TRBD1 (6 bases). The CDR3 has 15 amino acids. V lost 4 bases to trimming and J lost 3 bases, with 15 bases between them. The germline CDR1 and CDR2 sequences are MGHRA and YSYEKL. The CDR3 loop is CASSLPQGRDTEAFF. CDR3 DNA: TGCGCCAGCAGCCTCCCTCAGGGGAGGGACACTGAAGCTTTCTTT.

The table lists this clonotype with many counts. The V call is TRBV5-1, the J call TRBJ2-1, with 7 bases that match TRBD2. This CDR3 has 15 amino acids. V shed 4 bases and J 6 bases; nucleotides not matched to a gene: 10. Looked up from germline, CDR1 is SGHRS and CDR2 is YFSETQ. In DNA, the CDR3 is TGCGCCAGCAGCGTACGCGCGGGAGCGCCCAATGAGCAGTTCTTC. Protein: CASSVRAGAPNEQFF.

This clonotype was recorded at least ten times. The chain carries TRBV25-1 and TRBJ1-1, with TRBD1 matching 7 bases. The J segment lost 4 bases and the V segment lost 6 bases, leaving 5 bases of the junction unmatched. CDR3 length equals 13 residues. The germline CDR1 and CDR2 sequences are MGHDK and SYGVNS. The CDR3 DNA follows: TGTGCCAGCAGCCGACAGGGTGGCACTGAAGCTTTCTTT. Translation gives CASSRQGGTEAFF.

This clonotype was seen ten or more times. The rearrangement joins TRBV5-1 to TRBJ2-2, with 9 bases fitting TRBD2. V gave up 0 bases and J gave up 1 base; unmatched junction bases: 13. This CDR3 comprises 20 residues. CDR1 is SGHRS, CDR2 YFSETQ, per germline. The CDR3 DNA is TGCGCCAGCAGCTTGGAGTCCCCCGGTAGCGGGGGATTGAACACCGGGGAGCTGTTTTTT. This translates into CASSLESPGSGGLNTGELFF. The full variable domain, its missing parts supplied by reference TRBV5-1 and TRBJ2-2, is KAGVTQTPRYLIKTRGQQVTLSCSPISGHRSVSWYQQTPGQGLQFLFEYFSETQRNKGNFPGRFSGRQFSNSRSEMNVSTLELGDSALYLCASSLESPGSGGLNTGELFFGEGSRLTVL.

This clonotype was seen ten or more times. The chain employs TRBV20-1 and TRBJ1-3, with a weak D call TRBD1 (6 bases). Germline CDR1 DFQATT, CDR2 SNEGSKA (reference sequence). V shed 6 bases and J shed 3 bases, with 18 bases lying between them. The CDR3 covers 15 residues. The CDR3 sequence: CSAHEQGIYGNTIYF. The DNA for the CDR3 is TGCAGTGCCCATGAACAGGGAATTTATGGAAACACCATATATTTT.

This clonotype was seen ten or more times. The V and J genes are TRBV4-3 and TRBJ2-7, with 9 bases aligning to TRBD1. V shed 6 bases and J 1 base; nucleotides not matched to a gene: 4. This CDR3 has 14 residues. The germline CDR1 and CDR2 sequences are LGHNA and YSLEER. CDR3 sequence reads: CASRETGGSYEQYF. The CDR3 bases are TGCGCCAGCAGAGAGACAGGGGGGTCCTACGAGCAGTACTTC.

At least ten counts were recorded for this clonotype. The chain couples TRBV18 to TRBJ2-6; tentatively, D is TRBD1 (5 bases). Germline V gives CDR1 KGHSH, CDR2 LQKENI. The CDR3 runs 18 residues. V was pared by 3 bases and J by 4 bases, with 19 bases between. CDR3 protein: CASSPPAGSLSGANVLTF. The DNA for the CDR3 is TGTGCCAGCTCACCCCCAGCAGGGTCCCTGTCGGGGGCCAACGTCCTGACTTTC.

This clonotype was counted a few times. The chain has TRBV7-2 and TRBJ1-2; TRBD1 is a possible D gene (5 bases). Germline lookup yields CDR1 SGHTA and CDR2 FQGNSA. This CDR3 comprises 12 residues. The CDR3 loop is CASAFRGGGYTF. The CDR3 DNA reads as TGTGCGAGCGCTTTCCGGGGGGGTGGCTACACCTTC.

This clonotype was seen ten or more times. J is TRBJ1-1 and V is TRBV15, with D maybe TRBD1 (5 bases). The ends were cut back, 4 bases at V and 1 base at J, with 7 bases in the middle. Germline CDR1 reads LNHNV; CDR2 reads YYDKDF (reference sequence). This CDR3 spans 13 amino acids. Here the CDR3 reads CATSIGQNTEAFF. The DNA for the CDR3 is TGTGCCACCAGCATTGGACAGAACACTGAAGCTTTCTTT.

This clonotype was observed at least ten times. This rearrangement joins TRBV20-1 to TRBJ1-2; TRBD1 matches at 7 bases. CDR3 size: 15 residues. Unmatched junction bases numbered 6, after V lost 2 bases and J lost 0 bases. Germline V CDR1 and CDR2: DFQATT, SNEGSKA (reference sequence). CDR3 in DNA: TGCAGTGCTAGACCCGGGACAGACCCTAACTATGGCTACACCTTC. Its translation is CSARPGTDPNYGYTF.

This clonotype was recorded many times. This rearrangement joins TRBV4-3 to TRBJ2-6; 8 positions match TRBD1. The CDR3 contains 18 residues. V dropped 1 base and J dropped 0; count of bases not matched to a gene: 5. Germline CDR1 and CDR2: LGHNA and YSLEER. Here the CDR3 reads CASSQGTGPNSGANVLTF. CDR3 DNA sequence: TGCGCCAGCAGCCAAGGGACAGGGCCTAACTCTGGGGCCAACGTCCTGACTTTC.

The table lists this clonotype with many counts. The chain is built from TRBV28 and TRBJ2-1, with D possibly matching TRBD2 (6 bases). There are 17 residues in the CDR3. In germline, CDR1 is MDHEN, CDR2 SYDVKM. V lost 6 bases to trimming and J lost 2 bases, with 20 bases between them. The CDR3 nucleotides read TGTGCCAGCAGCCCAATACGCGGGACTCCGACCTACAATGAGCAGTTCTTC. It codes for CASSPIRGTPTYNEQFF.

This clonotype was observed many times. The chain's CDR3 is CASSSVTGGEQPQHF. For the CDR3, the DNA is TGTGCCAGCAGTTCCGTTACAGGGGGCGAGCAGCCCCAGCATTTT. The rearrangement uses TRBV28 and TRBJ1-5, with 9 bases aligning to TRBD1. Germline V gene data show CDR1 as MDHEN and CDR2 as SYDVKM. With V trimmed by 4 bases and J by 7 bases, 8 bases remained unmatched. There are 15 residues in the CDR3.

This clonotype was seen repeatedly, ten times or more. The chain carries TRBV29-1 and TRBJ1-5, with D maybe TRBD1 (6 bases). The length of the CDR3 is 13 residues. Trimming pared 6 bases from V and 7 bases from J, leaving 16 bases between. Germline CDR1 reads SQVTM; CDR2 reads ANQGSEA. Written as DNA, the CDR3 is TGCAGCGTCGCCCTGGGGGCAGGGCAGCCCCAGCATTTT. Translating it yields CSVALGAGQPQHF.

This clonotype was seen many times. The CDR3 DNA is TGCAGTGCTAAGGCGAGGGGAGGAAAAAATGAGCAGTTCTTC. Amino acid sequence: CSAKARGGKNEQFF. This rearrangement joins TRBV20-1 to TRBJ2-1; D might be TRBD2 (6 bases). The CDR3 runs to 14 residues. From germline, CDR1 is DFQATT and CDR2 SNEGSKA (reference sequence). V dropped 4 bases and J dropped 7 bases, with 17 bases sitting between them.

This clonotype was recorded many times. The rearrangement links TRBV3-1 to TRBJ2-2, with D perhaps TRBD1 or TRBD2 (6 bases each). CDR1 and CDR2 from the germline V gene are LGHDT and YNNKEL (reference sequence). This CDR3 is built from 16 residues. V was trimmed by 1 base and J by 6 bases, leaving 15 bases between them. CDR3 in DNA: TGTGCCAGCAGCCAAGTTACAGGGAGGTTAGCCGGGGAGCTGTTTTTT. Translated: CASSQVTGRLAGELFF.

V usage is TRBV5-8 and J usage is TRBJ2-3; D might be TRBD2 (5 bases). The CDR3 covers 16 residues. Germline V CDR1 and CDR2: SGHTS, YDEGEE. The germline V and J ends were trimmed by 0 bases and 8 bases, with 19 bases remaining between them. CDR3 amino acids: CASSLVGDPRSRTQYF. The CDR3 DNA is TGTGCCAGCAGCTTGGTCGGGGATCCTAGAAGCCGTACGCAGTATTTT.

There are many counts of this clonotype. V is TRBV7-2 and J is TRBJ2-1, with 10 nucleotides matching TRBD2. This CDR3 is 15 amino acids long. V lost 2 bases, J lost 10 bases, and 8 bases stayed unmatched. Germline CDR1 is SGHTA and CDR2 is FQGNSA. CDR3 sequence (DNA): TGTGCCAGCAGCTTACAGGCACTAGCGGGGAGAGAGCAGTTCTTC. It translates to CASSLQALAGREQFF.

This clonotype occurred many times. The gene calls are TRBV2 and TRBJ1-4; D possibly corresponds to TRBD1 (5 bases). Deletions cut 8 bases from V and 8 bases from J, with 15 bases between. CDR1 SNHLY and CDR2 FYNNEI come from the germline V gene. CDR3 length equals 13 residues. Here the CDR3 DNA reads TGTGCCAGCCTTGGGGCCGTGGGCGAAAAACTGTTTTTT. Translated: CASLGAVGEKLFF.

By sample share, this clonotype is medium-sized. CDR3 sequence reads: CSARQGGVKSTGELFF. The CDR3 nucleotides are TGCAGTGCCCGTCAGGGAGGGGTCAAAAGCACCGGGGAGCTGTTTTTT. The chain carries TRBV20-1 and TRBJ2-2, with 7 bases that match TRBD2. The CDR3 length is 16 residues. V shed 6 bases and J 4 bases; nucleotides not matched to a gene: 14. CDR1 and CDR2 (germline): DFQATT, SNEGSKA (reference sequence).

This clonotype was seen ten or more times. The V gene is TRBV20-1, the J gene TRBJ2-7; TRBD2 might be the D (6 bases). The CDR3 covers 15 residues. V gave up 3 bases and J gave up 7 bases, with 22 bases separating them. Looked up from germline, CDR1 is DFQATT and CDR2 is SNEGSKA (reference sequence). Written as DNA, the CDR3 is TGCAGTGCTAGGCCACCGGGGGTTAACCTGGTTGAGCAGTACTTC. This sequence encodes CSARPPGVNLVEQYF.

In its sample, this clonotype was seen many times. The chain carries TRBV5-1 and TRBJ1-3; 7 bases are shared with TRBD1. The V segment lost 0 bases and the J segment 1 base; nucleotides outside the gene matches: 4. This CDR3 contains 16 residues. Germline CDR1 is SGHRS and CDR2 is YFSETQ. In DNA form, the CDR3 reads TGCGCCAGCAGCTTGGGACTCAGGGGGTCTGGAAACACCATATATTTT. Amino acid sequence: CASSLGLRGSGNTIYF.

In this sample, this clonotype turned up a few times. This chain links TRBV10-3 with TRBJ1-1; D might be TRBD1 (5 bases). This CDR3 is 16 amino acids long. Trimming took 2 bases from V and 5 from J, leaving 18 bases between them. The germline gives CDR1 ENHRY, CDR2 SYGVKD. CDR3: CAISEGQGVSVTEAFF. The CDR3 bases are TGTGCCATCAGTGAGGGGCAGGGCGTGAGTGTAACTGAAGCTTTCTTT.